Listed below are T cell receptor beta chains from one sample, sequenced in a study of blood T cell repertoires in COVID-19. Some clones are missing from TCRdb's copy, which holds only in-frame ones; the method was immunoSEQ multiplex PCR. The sample consists of about 140,000 clones, about four fifths of them appearing once. The sequencing sample was made of PBMCs or T cells enriched from blood (not recorded which). Receptors originate from a woman in her late teens or twenties who had been exposed to COVID-19. CDR3s include the opening cysteine and the closing phenylalanine or tryptophan. A D gene is named only where the DNA matches it firmly. The size of a clone is reported for some rows only, either as once, few or many, or as a class for expanded clones.

>TRBJ1-1|.|.|TRBV18
CASSPDSGRAGTEAFF
TGTGCCAGCTCACCTGACAGCGGGAGAGCGGGAACTGAAGCTTTCTTT
>TRBJ1-4|.|.|TRBV24-1
CATRGRGSEKLFF
TGTGCCACGAGGGGGAGGGGATCTGAAAAACTGTTTTTT
>TRBJ1-6|.|.|TRBV7-2
CASSFLGQPNSPLHF
TGTGCCAGCAGCTTCCTCGGACAGCCGAATTCACCCCTCCACTTT
>TRBJ1-4|.|.|TRBV9
CASSVSPRVTANEKLFF
TGTGCCAGCAGCGTTAGTCCCAGGGTTACGGCTAATGAAAAACTGTTTTTT
>TRBJ1-5|.|.|TRBV28
CASATGSSNQPQHF
TGTGCCAGCGCCACCGGGAGTAGCAATCAGCCCCAGCATTTT
>TRBJ2-4|.|.|TRBV7-9
CASSPPLGGTIQYF
TGTGCCAGCAGCCCGCCACTCGGAGGGACCATTCAGTACTTC
>TRBJ1-1|.|.|TRBV7-2
CASSLDPVTEAFF
TGTGCCAGCAGCTTAGACCCGGTAACTGAAGCTTTCTTT
>TRBJ1-5|few|.|TRBV5-8
CASSLRSNQPQHF
TGTGCCAGCAGCTTGCGGAGCAATCAGCCCCAGCATTTT
>TRBJ1-2|.|TRBD1|TRBV19
CASRDRDRVLYGYTF
TGTGCCAGTAGAGATCGGGACAGGGTACTCTATGGCTACACCTTC
>TRBJ2-6|.|TRBD1|TRBV18
CASSPRVVFVTGEGANVLTF
TGTGCCAGCTCACCACGCGTGGTTTTCGTGACAGGGGAAGGGGCCAACGTCCTGACTTTC
>TRBJ2-7|.|.|TRBV7-8
CASSLSGNLNYEQYF
TGTGCCAGCAGCTTATCGGGGAACCTGAACTACGAGCAGTACTTC
>TRBJ1-5|.|TRBD1|TRBV11-2
CASSMQGGQPQHF
TGTGCCAGCAGCATGCAGGGGGGTCAGCCCCAGCATTTT
>TRBJ1-1|.|TRBD1|TRBV5-1
CASSSQGTGGTEAFF
TGCGCCAGCAGTTCACAGGGGACCGGGGGCACTGAAGCTTTCTTT
>TRBJ2-1|.|TRBD2|TRBV19
CASSLTSGANNEQFF
TGTGCCAGTAGCCTTACTAGCGGGGCAAACAATGAGCAGTTCTTC
>TRBJ2-7|.|TRBD2|TRBV27
CASSLGVGRGTYEQYF
TGTGCCAGCAGTTTAGGTGTCGGGAGGGGAACCTACGAGCAGTACTTC
>TRBJ1-1|.|.|TRBV10-2
CASIIQGGTEAFF
TGCGCCAGCATCATACAGGGTGGCACTGAAGCTTTCTTT
>TRBJ1-2|.|.|TRBV7-2
CASSLERRTAHGYTF
TGTGCCAGCAGCTTAGAGCGTCGCACCGCCCATGGCTACACCTTC
>TRBJ2-2|.|TRBD2|TRBV11-3
CASSPTSGSIPGELFF
TGTGCCAGCAGCCCAACTAGCGGGAGCATCCCCGGGGAGCTGTTTTTT
>TRBJ1-5|.|.|TRBV18
CASSPSRNQPQHF
TGTGCCAGCTCACCCTCCCGGAATCAGCCCCAGCATTTT
>TRBJ1-1|.|.|TRBV6-5
CASTEYRFLGTEAFF
TGTGCCAGCACCGAATACAGGTTTTTGGGCACTGAAGCTTTCTTT
>TRBJ1-2|once|.|TRBV27
CASSPRRQTVYGYTF
TGTGCCAGCAGTCCCCGTAGACAGACCGTTTATGGCTACACCTTC
>TRBJ1-1|few|TRBD1|TRBV6-2/TRBV6-3
CASSAGQAYEAFF
TGTGCCAGCAGTGCGGGACAGGCCTATGAAGCTTTCTTT
>TRBJ1-2|.|TRBD1|TRBV27
CASRVTGGLGYTF
TGTGCCAGCAGGGTAACAGGGGGGCTGGGCTACACCTTC
>TRBJ2-3|.|.|TRBV6-2/TRBV6-3
CASSSTRGITDTQYF
TGTGCCAGCAGTTCAACCAGGGGAATCACAGATACGCAGTATTTT
>TRBJ2-7|.|TRBD2|TRBV29-1
CSVTRYSPPSGNYEQYF
TGCAGCGTCACCCGTTATAGTCCCCCTAGCGGGAATTACGAGCAGTACTTC
>TRBJ2-3|.|.|TRBV7-2
CASSLIPLGGDTQYF
TGTGCCAGCAGCTTAATTCCCCTGGGGGGAGATACGCAGTATTTT
>TRBJ2-5|.|TRBD2|TRBV5-1
CASNGLAGEETQYF
TGCGCCAGCAACGGACTAGCGGGAGAAGAGACCCAGTACTTC
>TRBJ2-5|.|TRBD2|TRBV28
CASSLLSGKSAETQYF
TGTGCCAGCAGTTTGTTGAGCGGGAAATCCGCTGAGACCCAGTACTTC
>TRBJ2-2|.|.|TRBV19
CASSTNHGNTGELFF
TGTGCCAGTAGTACAAACCACGGGAACACCGGGGAGCTGTTTTTT
>TRBJ2-7|.|TRBD2|TRBV3-1/TRBV3-2
CASSPSTSGRSEQYF
TGTGCCAGCAGTCCTTCGACTAGCGGGAGATCCGAGCAGTACTTC
>TRBJ1-5|.|.|TRBV19
CASSMLGAIFQPQHF
TGTGCCAGTAGTATGTTGGGGGCAATTTTTCAGCCCCAGCATTTT
>TRBJ1-2|.|TRBD1|TRBV5-1
CASSFTGGTGYTF
TGCGCCAGCAGCTTTACAGGGGGCACTGGCTACACCTTC
>TRBJ1-5|.|.|TRBV27
CASSLTNNQPQHF
TGTGCCAGCAGTTTGACTAATAATCAGCCCCAGCATTTT
>TRBJ2-7|.|.|TRBV28
CASRPTAYEQYF
TGTGCCAGCAGACCCACAGCCTACGAGCAGTACTTC
>TRBJ1-4|.|.|TRBV18
CASSPLARLSTNEKLFF
TGTGCCAGCTCACCACTCGCCCGGTTATCAACTAATGAAAAACTGTTTTTT
>TRBJ2-7|.|TRBD1|TRBV29-1
CSVTRTGGRYEQYF
TGCAGCGTGACCCGGACAGGGGGCCGCTACGAGCAGTACTTC
>TRBJ1-4|.|.|TRBV4-1
CASSQVPGATNEKLFF
TGCGCCAGCAGCCAAGTTCCGGGGGCAACTAATGAAAAACTGTTTTTT
>TRBJ1-1|.|.|TRBV5-5
CASSSLDTYTEAFF
TGTGCCAGCAGCTCTCTCGACACATACACTGAAGCTTTCTTT
>TRBJ2-2|.|TRBD1|TRBV7-9
CASSATGGGTGELFF
TGTGCCAGCAGCGCGACAGGGGGCGGTACCGGGGAGCTGTTTTTT
>TRBJ1-1|.|.|TRBV11-3
CASSLGGENTEAFF
TGTGCCAGCAGTTTGGGGGGGGAAAACACTGAAGCTTTCTTT
>TRBJ2-7|many|.|TRBV27
CASSSPRDIKGEQYF
TGTGCCAGCAGTTCCCCCCGGGACATCAAAGGCGAGCAGTACTTC
>TRBJ2-7|.|TRBD2|TRBV29-1
CSVEKWTGTSGISYEQYF
TGCAGCGTTGAAAAGTGGACCGGGACTAGCGGCATATCCTACGAGCAGTACTTC
>TRBJ2-7|.|TRBD2|TRBV6-1
CASSESGEGPYEQYF
TGTGCCAGCAGTGAATCGGGGGAGGGTCCCTACGAGCAGTACTTC
>TRBJ2-2|.|.|TRBV30
CAWRPGWGQLTGELFF
TGTGCCTGGAGACCCGGGTGGGGGCAGCTCACCGGGGAGCTGTTTTTT
>TRBJ1-4|.|TRBD1|TRBV7-9
CASSSQGVSNEKLFF
TGTGCCAGCAGCTCCCAGGGGGTTTCTAATGAAAAACTGTTTTTT
>TRBJ1-4|.|.|TRBV7-9
CASRRAEGKLFF
TGTGCCAGCAGGAGGGCCGAAGGGAAACTGTTTTTT
>TRBJ2-7|.|.|TRBV12-3/TRBV12-4
CASRIDWNYEQYF
TGTGCCAGCAGGATCGACTGGAACTACGAGCAGTACTTC
>TRBJ1-2|.|.|TRBV13
CASSSILQGTADGYTF
TGTGCCAGCAGCTCCATACTACAGGGTACGGCGGACGGCTACACCTTC
>TRBJ2-1|few|TRBD1|TRBV27
CASTMTGDSYNEQFF
TGTGCCAGCACTATGACAGGGGATTCCTACAATGAGCAGTTCTTC
>TRBJ1-3|.|TRBD1|TRBV18
CASSPVGTGVFSGNTIYF
TGTGCCAGCTCACCTGTCGGGACAGGGGTCTTCTCTGGAAACACCATATATTTT
>TRBJ1-4|.|.|TRBV7-8
CASSLSGRGTNEKLFF
TGTGCCAGCAGCTTATCGGGCCGGGGAACTAATGAAAAACTGTTTTTT
>TRBJ2-1|.|.|TRBV27
CASSFGGSGNEQFF
TGTGCCAGCAGTTTTGGGGGGAGCGGCAATGAGCAGTTCTTC
>TRBJ2-3|.|.|TRBV2
CASSEFLQGPDTQYF
TGTGCCAGCAGTGAATTCTTGCAGGGCCCAGATACGCAGTATTTT
>TRBJ2-3|once|TRBD2|TRBV7-9
CASSIGTSGSGDTQYF
TGTGCCAGCAGCATAGGCACTAGCGGGAGCGGGGATACGCAGTATTTT